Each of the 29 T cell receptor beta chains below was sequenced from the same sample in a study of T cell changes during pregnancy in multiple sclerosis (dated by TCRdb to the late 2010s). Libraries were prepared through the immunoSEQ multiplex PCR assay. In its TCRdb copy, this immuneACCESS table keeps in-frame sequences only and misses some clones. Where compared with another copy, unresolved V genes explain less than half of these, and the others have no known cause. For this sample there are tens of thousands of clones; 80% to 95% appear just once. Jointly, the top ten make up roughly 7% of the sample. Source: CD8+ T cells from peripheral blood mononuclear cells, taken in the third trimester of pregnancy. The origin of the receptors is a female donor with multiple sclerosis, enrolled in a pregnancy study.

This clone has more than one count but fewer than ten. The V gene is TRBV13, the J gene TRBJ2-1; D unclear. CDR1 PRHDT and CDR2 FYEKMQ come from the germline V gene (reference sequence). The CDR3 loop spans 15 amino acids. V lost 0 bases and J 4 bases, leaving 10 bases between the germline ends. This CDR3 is CASSLGTMIYNEQFF. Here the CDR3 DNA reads TGTGCCAGCAGCTTAGGCACAATGATTTACAATGAGCAGTTCTTC. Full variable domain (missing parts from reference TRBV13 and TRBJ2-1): AAGVIQSPRHLIKEKRETATLKCYPIPRHDTVYWYQQGPGQDPQFLISFYEKMQSDKGSIPDRFSAQQFSDYHSELNMSSLELGDSALYFCASSLGTMIYNEQFFGPGTRLTVL.

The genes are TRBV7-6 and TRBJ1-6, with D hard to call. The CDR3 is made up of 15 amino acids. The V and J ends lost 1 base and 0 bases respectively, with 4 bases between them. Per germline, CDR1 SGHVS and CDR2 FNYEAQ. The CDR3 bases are TGTGCCAGCAGCTTAGTTAGCTCCTATAATTCACCCCTCCACTTT. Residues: CASSLVSSYNSPLHF.

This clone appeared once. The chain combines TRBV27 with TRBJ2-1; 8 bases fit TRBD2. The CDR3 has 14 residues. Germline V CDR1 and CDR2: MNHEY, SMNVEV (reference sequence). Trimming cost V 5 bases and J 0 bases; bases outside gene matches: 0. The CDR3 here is CASSSGSSYNEQFF. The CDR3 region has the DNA TGTGCCAGCAGTAGCGGGAGCTCCTACAATGAGCAGTTCTTC.

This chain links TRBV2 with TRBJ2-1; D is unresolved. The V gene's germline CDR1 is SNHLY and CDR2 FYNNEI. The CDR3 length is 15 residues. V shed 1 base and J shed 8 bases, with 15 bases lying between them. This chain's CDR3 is CASSEVHRVPDEQFF. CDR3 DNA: TGTGCCAGCAGTGAAGTACACCGGGTCCCGGATGAGCAGTTCTTC.

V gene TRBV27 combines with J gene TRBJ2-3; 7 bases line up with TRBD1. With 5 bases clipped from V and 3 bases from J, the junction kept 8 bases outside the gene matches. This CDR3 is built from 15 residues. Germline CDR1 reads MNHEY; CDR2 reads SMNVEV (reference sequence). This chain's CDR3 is CASSPGGYVTDTQYF. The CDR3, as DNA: TGTGCCAGCAGTCCAGGGGGTTACGTGACAGATACGCAGTATTTT.

The CDR3 DNA follows: TGTGCCAGCAGACCCTCGACAGGGGGGACTGAAGCTTTCTTT. Protein product: CASRPSTGGTEAFF. The rearrangement links TRBV7-9 to TRBJ1-1; TRBD1 aligns across 9 bases. J lost 5 bases, V lost 6 bases, and 7 bases had no gene match. The CDR3 contains 14 residues. From germline, CDR1 is SEHNR and CDR2 FQNEAQ (reference sequence).

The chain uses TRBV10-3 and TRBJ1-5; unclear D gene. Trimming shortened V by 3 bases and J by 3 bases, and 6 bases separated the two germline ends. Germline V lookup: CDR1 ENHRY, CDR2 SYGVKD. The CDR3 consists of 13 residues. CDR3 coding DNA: TGTGCCATCAGTGATAGTTTCAATCAGCCCCAGCATTTT. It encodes CAISDSFNQPQHF.

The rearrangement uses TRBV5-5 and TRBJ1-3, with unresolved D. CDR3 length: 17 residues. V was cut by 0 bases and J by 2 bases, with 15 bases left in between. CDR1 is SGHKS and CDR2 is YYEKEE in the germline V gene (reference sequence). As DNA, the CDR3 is TGTGCCAGCAGCTTGGAGGCGGGCGGACTCCCTGGAAACACCATATATTTT. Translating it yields CASSLEAGGLPGNTIYF. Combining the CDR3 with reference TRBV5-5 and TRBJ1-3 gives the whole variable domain DAGVTQSPTHLIKTRGQQVTLRCSPISGHKSVSWYQQVLGQGPQFIFQYYEKEERGRGNFPDRFSARQFPNYSSELNVNALLLGDSALYLCASSLEAGGLPGNTIYFGEGSWLTVV.

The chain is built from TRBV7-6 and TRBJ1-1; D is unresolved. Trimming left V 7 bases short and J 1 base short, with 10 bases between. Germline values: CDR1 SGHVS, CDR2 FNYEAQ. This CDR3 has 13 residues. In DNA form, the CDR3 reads TGTGCCAGCACCCCCGCAGGGAACACTGAAGCTTTCTTT. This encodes CASTPAGNTEAFF.

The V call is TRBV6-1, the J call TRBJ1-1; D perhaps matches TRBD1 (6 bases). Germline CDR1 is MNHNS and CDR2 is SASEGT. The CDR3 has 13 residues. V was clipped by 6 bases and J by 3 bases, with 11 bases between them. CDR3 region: CASSRDIHTEAFF. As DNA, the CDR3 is TGTGCCAGCAGCCGGGACATCCACACTGAAGCTTTCTTT.

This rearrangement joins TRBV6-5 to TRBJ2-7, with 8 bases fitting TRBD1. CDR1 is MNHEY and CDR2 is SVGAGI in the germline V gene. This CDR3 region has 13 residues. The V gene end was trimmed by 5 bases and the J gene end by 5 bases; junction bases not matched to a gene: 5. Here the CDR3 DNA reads TGTGCCAGCAGTCCTCAGGGGGCCCACGAGCAGTACTTC. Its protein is CASSPQGAHEQYF.

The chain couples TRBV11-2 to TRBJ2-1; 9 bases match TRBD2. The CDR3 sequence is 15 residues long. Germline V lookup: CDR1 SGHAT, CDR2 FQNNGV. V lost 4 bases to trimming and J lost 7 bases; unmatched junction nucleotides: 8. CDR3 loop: CASSSRGGASNEQFF. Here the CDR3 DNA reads TGTGCCAGCAGCTCCCGCGGGGGGGCCTCAAATGAGCAGTTCTTC.

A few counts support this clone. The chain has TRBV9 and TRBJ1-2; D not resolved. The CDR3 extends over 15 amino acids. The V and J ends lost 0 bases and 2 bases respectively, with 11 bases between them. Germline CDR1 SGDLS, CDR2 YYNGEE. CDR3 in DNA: TGTGCCAGCAGCGTAGGAGAGGAGGTAAACTATGGCTACACCTTC. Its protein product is CASSVGEEVNYGYTF. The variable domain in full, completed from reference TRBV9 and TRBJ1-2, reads DSGVTQTPKHLITATGQRVTLRCSPRSGDLSVYWYQQSLDQGLQFLIQYYNGEERAKGNILERFSAQQFPDLHSELNLSSLELGDSALYFCASSVGEEVNYGYTFGSGTRLTVV.

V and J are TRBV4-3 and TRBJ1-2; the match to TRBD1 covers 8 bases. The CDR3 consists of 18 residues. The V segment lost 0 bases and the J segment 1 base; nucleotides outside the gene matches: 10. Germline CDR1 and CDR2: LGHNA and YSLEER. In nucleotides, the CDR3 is TGCGCCAGCAGCCAAGAGGGGGAGCCAGGGGGCTTTAACTATGGCTACACCTTC. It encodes CASSQEGEPGGFNYGYTF.

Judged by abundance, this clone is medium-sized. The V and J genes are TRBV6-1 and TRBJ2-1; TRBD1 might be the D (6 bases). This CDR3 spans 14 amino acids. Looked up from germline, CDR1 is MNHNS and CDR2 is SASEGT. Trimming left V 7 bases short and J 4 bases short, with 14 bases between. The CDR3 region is CASTGRGEYNEQFF. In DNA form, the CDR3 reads TGTGCCAGCACGGGCAGGGGCGAATACAATGAGCAGTTCTTC.

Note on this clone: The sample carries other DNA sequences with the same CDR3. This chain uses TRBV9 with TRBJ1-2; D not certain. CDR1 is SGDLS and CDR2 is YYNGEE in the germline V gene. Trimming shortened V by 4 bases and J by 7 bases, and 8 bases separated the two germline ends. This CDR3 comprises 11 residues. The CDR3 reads CASSSRVGYTF. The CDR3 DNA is TGTGCCAGCAGCTCCCGAGTTGGCTACACCTTC.

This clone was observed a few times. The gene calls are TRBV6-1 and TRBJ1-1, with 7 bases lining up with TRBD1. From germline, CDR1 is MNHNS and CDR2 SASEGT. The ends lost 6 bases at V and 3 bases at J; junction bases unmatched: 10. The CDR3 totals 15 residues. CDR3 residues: CASRRQGVVYTEAFF. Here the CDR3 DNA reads TGTGCCAGCAGAAGACAGGGAGTGGTCTACACTGAAGCTTTCTTT.

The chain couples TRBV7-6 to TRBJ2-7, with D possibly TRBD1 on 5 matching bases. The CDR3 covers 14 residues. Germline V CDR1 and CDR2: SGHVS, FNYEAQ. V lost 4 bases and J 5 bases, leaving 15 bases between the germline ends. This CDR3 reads CASSSRTIPHEQYF. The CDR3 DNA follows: TGTGCCAGCAGCTCGAGGACAATCCCCCACGAGCAGTACTTC.

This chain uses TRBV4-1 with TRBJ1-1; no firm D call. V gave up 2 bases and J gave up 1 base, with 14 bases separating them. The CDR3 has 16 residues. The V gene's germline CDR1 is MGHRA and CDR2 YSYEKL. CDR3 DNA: TGCGCCAGCAGCCAATTTCCCGATCGGGGGAACACTGAAGCTTTCTTT. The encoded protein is CASSQFPDRGNTEAFF.

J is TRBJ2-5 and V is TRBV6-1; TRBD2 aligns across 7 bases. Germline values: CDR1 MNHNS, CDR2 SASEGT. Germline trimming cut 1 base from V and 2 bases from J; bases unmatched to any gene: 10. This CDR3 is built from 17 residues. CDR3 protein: CASSEDGVAGYQETQYF. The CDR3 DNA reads TGTGCCAGCAGTGAAGATGGAGTAGCGGGCTATCAAGAGACCCAGTACTTC.

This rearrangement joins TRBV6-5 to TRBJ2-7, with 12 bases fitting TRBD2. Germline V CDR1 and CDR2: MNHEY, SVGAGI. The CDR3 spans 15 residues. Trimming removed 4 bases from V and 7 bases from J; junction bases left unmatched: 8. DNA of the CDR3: TGTGCCAGCAGTTCAGGACTAGCGGGGAGCGGGGAGCAGTACTTC. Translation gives CASSSGLAGSGEQYF.

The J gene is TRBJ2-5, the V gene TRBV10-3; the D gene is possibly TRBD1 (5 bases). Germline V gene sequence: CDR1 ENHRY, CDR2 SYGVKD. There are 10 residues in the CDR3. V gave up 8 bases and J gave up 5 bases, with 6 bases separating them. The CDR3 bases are TGTGCCATCGGGGCTGAGACCCAGTACTTC. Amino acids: CAIGAETQYF.

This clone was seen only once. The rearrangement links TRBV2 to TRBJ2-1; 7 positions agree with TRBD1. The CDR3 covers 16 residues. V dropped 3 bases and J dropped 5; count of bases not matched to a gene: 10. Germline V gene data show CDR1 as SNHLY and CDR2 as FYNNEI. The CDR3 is CASSDPGQLEDNEQFF. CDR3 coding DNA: TGTGCCAGCAGTGATCCGGGACAGCTAGAAGACAATGAGCAGTTCTTC. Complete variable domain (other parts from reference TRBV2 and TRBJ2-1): EPEVTQTPSHQVTQMGQEVILRCVPISNHLYFYWYRQILGQKVEFLVSFYNNEISEKSEIFDDQFSVERPDGSNFTLKIRSTKLEDSAMYFCASSDPGQLEDNEQFFGPGTRLTVL.

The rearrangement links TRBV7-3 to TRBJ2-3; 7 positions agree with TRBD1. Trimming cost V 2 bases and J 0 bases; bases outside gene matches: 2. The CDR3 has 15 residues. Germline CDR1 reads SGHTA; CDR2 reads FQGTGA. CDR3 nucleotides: TGTGCCAGCAGCTTACTGGGACAGAGCACAGATACGCAGTATTTT. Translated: CASSLLGQSTDTQYF.

CDR3 protein: CASSQGSGGAYEQYF. The CDR3 bases are TGCGCCAGCAGCCAAGGTTCCGGGGGGGCCTACGAGCAGTACTTC. This chain connects TRBV4-3 to TRBJ2-7, with TRBD2 matching over 8 bases. Germline CDR1 reads LGHNA; CDR2 reads YSLEER. CDR3 length equals 15 residues. V lost 1 base, J lost 2 bases, and 4 bases stayed unmatched.

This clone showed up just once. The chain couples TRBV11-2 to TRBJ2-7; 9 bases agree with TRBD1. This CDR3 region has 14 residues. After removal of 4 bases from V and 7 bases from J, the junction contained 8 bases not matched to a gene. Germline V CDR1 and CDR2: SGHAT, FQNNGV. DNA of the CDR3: TGTGCCAGCAGCTACCGGGACAGGGAAGGGGAGCAGTACTTC. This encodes CASSYRDREGEQYF.

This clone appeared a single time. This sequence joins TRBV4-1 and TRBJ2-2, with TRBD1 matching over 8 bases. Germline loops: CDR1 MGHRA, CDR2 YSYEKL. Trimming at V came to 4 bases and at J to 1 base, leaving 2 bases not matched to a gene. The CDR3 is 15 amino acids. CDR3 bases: TGCGCCAGCAGCCTACAGGGGGGGAACACCGGGGAGCTGTTTTTT. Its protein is CASSLQGGNTGELFF.

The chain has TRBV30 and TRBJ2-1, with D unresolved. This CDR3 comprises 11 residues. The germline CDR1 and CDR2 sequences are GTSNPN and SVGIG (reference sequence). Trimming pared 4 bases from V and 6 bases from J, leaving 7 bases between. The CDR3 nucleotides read TGTGCCTGGATAAAAGCCAATGAGCAGTTCTTC. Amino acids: CAWIKANEQFF.

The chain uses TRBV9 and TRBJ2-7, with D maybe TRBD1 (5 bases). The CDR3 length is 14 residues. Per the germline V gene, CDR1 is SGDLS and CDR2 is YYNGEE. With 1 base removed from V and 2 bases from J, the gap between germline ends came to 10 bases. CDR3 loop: CASSVLPGPYEQYF. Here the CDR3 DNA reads TGTGCCAGCAGCGTACTCCCAGGGCCCTACGAGCAGTACTTC.